These T cell receptor beta chains were read from a single sample in a study of blood T cell repertoires in COVID-19. Data came from immunoSEQ multiplex PCR; TCRdb stores just in-frame clones and leaves some out. The table records roughly 260,000 clones, about 88% of them present only once. Sequencing used peripheral blood. These receptors originate from a man aged 55 to 69 who had recovered from COVID-19. The CDR3 runs from the conserved cysteine through the conserved F or W. A D gene is named only where the DNA matches it firmly. A clone size is listed for some rows: how often the clone was seen (once, few, many), or a class if it is expanded.

v_call: TRBV18; j_call: TRBJ2-5; clone_size: .; d_call: TRBD2; cdr3_aa: CASSPQRGPGETQYF; cdr3_nt: TGTGCCAGCTCACCGCAGCGGGGGCCCGGGGAGACCCAGTACTTC
v_call: TRBV27; j_call: TRBJ1-5; clone_size: .; d_call: TRBD1; cdr3_aa: CASSPGTGFMWGNQPQHF; cdr3_nt: TGTGCCAGCAGTCCCGGGACAGGGTTCATGTGGGGCAATCAGCCCCAGCATTTT
v_call: TRBV11-3; j_call: TRBJ2-5; clone_size: .; d_call: TRBD1; cdr3_aa: CASSSRQGETQYF; cdr3_nt: TGTGCCAGCAGCTCCCGACAGGGCGAGACCCAGTACTTC
v_call: TRBV11-1; j_call: TRBJ2-5; clone_size: .; d_call: TRBD1; cdr3_aa: CASSLRRGTGQETQYF; cdr3_nt: TGTGCCAGCAGCTTAAGGCGTGGGACAGGCCAAGAGACCCAGTACTTC
v_call: TRBV6-5; j_call: TRBJ2-7; clone_size: .; d_call: .; cdr3_aa: CASTRLHSYEQYF; cdr3_nt: TGTGCCAGCACCAGGCTCCACTCCTACGAGCAGTACTTC
v_call: TRBV4-2; j_call: TRBJ2-1; clone_size: .; d_call: TRBD2; cdr3_aa: CASSQPSGTFNEQFF; cdr3_nt: TGTGCCAGCAGCCAACCTAGCGGCACCTTCAATGAGCAGTTCTTC
v_call: TRBV25-1; j_call: TRBJ1-6; clone_size: .; d_call: .; cdr3_aa: CASSVQGGLNDSPLHF; cdr3_nt: TGTGCCAGCTCTGTTCAGGGAGGCTTAAATGATTCACCCCTCCACTTT
v_call: TRBV18; j_call: TRBJ1-1; clone_size: .; d_call: .; cdr3_aa: CASSPKPPGHLNTEAFF; cdr3_nt: TGTGCCAGCTCACCTAAACCCCCGGGACACCTCAACACTGAAGCTTTCTTT
v_call: TRBV13; j_call: TRBJ2-5; clone_size: .; d_call: .; cdr3_aa: CASSASTEDQETQYF; cdr3_nt: TGTGCCAGCAGCGCTTCGACAGAAGACCAAGAGACCCAGTACTTC
v_call: TRBV5-6; j_call: TRBJ2-4; clone_size: once; d_call: .; cdr3_aa: CASSSLDGLAKNIQYF; cdr3_nt: TGTGCCAGCAGCTCCCTCGACGGACTAGCCAAAAACATTCAGTACTTC
v_call: TRBV2; j_call: TRBJ1-5; clone_size: .; d_call: .; cdr3_aa: CASTKGQRNQPQHF; cdr3_nt: TGTGCCAGCACAAAAGGACAGCGCAATCAGCCCCAGCATTTT
v_call: TRBV6-5; j_call: TRBJ2-5; clone_size: .; d_call: .; cdr3_aa: CASSPVGGKLETQYF; cdr3_nt: TGTGCCAGCAGTCCCGTGGGAGGCAAGTTAGAGACCCAGTACTTC
v_call: TRBV4-1; j_call: TRBJ2-1; clone_size: .; d_call: TRBD2; cdr3_aa: CASSRGLAGSSYNEQFF; cdr3_nt: TGCGCCAGCAGCCGGGGACTAGCGGGGAGCTCCTACAATGAGCAGTTCTTC
v_call: TRBV11-2; j_call: TRBJ2-5; clone_size: .; d_call: .; cdr3_aa: CASTPRETQYF; cdr3_nt: TGTGCCAGCACACCGCGGGAGACCCAGTACTTC
v_call: TRBV30; j_call: TRBJ1-2; clone_size: .; d_call: .; cdr3_aa: CAWSVSGQNPRGYTF; cdr3_nt: TGTGCCTGGAGTGTTTCCGGACAGAACCCTAGAGGCTACACCTTC
v_call: TRBV5-1; j_call: TRBJ1-1; clone_size: .; d_call: TRBD1; cdr3_aa: CASSHFRQGPSMNTEAFF; cdr3_nt: TGCGCCAGCAGCCATTTCCGACAGGGCCCCTCCATGAACACTGAAGCTTTCTTT
v_call: TRBV19; j_call: TRBJ1-5; clone_size: once; d_call: TRBD1; cdr3_aa: CASIRGQGAGQPQHF; cdr3_nt: TGTGCCAGCATCCGCGGACAGGGGGCAGGTCAGCCCCAGCATTTT
v_call: TRBV5-1; j_call: TRBJ2-5; clone_size: .; d_call: .; cdr3_aa: CASSQGGRETRYF; cdr3_nt: TGCGCCAGCAGCCAAGGGGGCCGGGAGACCCGGTACTTC
v_call: TRBV9; j_call: TRBJ1-2; clone_size: few; d_call: .; cdr3_aa: CASSVWGQAQANYGYTF; cdr3_nt: TGTGCCAGCAGCGTATGGGGCCAAGCCCAAGCTAACTATGGCTACACCTTC
v_call: TRBV19; j_call: TRBJ2-3; clone_size: .; d_call: .; cdr3_aa: CASSGGRTDTQYF; cdr3_nt: TGTGCCAGTAGCGGGGGGCGCACAGATACGCAGTATTTT
v_call: TRBV27; j_call: TRBJ1-2; clone_size: once; d_call: .; cdr3_aa: CASRRGGGPGGYTF; cdr3_nt: TGTGCCAGCAGAAGAGGGGGGGGGCCGGGTGGCTACACCTTC
v_call: TRBV6-5; j_call: TRBJ2-7; clone_size: .; d_call: TRBD1; cdr3_aa: CASRRTGTLSYEQYF; cdr3_nt: TGTGCCAGCAGGAGGACAGGGACCCTCTCCTACGAGCAGTACTTC
v_call: TRBV7-9; j_call: TRBJ2-1; clone_size: .; d_call: TRBD2; cdr3_aa: CASSLAGLAVIF; cdr3_nt: TGTGCCAGCAGCTTGGCAGGACTAGCGGTCATCTTC
v_call: TRBV5-1; j_call: TRBJ2-7; clone_size: .; d_call: .; cdr3_aa: CASSLGRPRGEQYF; cdr3_nt: TGCGCCAGCAGCTTGGGCAGGCCGCGGGGTGAGCAGTACTTC
v_call: TRBV6-5; j_call: TRBJ2-1; clone_size: .; d_call: .; cdr3_aa: CASSSGQGYSGFF; cdr3_nt: TGTGCCAGCAGTTCCGGACAAGGGTACTCGGGGTTCTTC
v_call: TRBV19; j_call: TRBJ1-2; clone_size: few; d_call: .; cdr3_aa: CASNPRNWLLDYGYTF; cdr3_nt: TGTGCCAGCAACCCGAGAAACTGGCTACTAGACTATGGCTACACCTTC
v_call: TRBV7-8; j_call: TRBJ1-2; clone_size: .; d_call: .; cdr3_aa: CASRQALGGYTF; cdr3_nt: TGTGCCAGCAGACAGGCTTTAGGCGGCTACACCTTC
v_call: TRBV5-4; j_call: TRBJ2-2; clone_size: .; d_call: TRBD2; cdr3_aa: CASSPGLAGGGGELFF; cdr3_nt: TGTGCCAGCAGCCCGGGACTAGCGGGGGGAGGCGGGGAGCTGTTTTTT
v_call: TRBV19; j_call: TRBJ1-5; clone_size: .; d_call: .; cdr3_aa: CASSIADRLRNQPQHF; cdr3_nt: TGTGCCAGTAGTATAGCTGACAGGCTTCGCAATCAGCCCCAGCATTTT
v_call: TRBV18; j_call: TRBJ2-1; clone_size: .; d_call: TRBD1; cdr3_aa: CASSQGQGSMNEQFF; cdr3_nt: TGTGCCAGCTCACAAGGACAGGGGTCGATGAATGAGCAGTTCTTC
v_call: TRBV7-3; j_call: TRBJ1-1; clone_size: .; d_call: .; cdr3_aa: CASSPRPRPGTEAFF; cdr3_nt: TGTGCCAGCAGCCCAAGACCCCGACCGGGGACTGAAGCTTTCTTT
v_call: TRBV7-9; j_call: TRBJ1-2; clone_size: .; d_call: .; cdr3_aa: CASSLETAGSYGYTF; cdr3_nt: TGTGCCAGCAGCTTAGAAACGGCAGGGTCCTATGGCTACACCTTC
v_call: TRBV7-9; j_call: TRBJ1-2; clone_size: .; d_call: .; cdr3_aa: CASRPSGRGIEGGYTF; cdr3_nt: TGTGCCAGCAGACCCTCGGGCAGGGGAATTGAAGGTGGCTACACCTTC
v_call: TRBV15; j_call: TRBJ1-3; clone_size: .; d_call: TRBD1; cdr3_aa: CATSTGGTGNTIYF; cdr3_nt: TGTGCCACCAGCACAGGGGGAACTGGAAACACCATATATTTT
v_call: TRBV3-1/TRBV3-2; j_call: TRBJ2-7; clone_size: .; d_call: TRBD1; cdr3_aa: CASRGTGQYEQYF; cdr3_nt: TGTGCCAGCAGGGGGACAGGGCAATACGAGCAGTACTTC
v_call: TRBV5-1; j_call: TRBJ2-7; clone_size: .; d_call: TRBD1; cdr3_aa: CASSTGQATYEQYF; cdr3_nt: TGCGCCAGCAGCACGGGACAGGCAACCTACGAGCAGTACTTC
v_call: TRBV7-9; j_call: TRBJ1-4; clone_size: .; d_call: TRBD1; cdr3_aa: CASSTGTGANEKLFF; cdr3_nt: TGTGCCAGCAGCACAGGGACAGGAGCAAATGAAAAACTGTTTTTT
v_call: TRBV24-1; j_call: TRBJ1-5; clone_size: .; d_call: .; cdr3_aa: CATSGGTSNQPQHF; cdr3_nt: TGTGCCACCAGTGGGGGCACGAGCAATCAGCCCCAGCATTTT
v_call: TRBV20-1; j_call: TRBJ2-1; clone_size: .; d_call: .; cdr3_aa: CSASDRDKNNEQFF; cdr3_nt: TGCAGTGCTAGTGACCGGGACAAGAACAATGAGCAGTTCTTC
v_call: TRBV7-9; j_call: TRBJ1-2; clone_size: .; d_call: .; cdr3_aa: CASSLEQIGNYGYTF; cdr3_nt: TGTGCCAGCAGCTTAGAACAGATAGGTAACTATGGCTACACCTTC
v_call: TRBV3-1/TRBV3-2; j_call: TRBJ2-7; clone_size: .; d_call: .; cdr3_aa: CASSQGGNEQYF; cdr3_nt: TGTGCCAGCAGCCAAGGAGGGAACGAGCAGTACTTC
v_call: TRBV27; j_call: TRBJ2-3; clone_size: .; d_call: TRBD1; cdr3_aa: CASSLQTGGDTQYF; cdr3_nt: TGTGCCAGCAGTTTGCAGACAGGGGGAGATACGCAGTATTTT
v_call: TRBV6-5; j_call: TRBJ2-7; clone_size: .; d_call: TRBD1; cdr3_aa: CASSSTTGGPYEQYF; cdr3_nt: TGTGCCAGCAGTTCAACTACAGGGGGCCCTTACGAGCAGTACTTC
v_call: TRBV6-4; j_call: TRBJ2-2; clone_size: .; d_call: TRBD1; cdr3_aa: CASSPSGTGGTPGELFF; cdr3_nt: TGTGCCAGCAGTCCGTCCGGGACAGGGGGAACACCGGGGGAGCTGTTTTTT
v_call: TRBV7-8; j_call: TRBJ2-7; clone_size: .; d_call: .; cdr3_aa: CASSTRETYEQYF; cdr3_nt: TGTGCCAGCAGCACCCGGGAAACCTACGAGCAGTACTTC
v_call: TRBV7-2; j_call: TRBJ2-2; clone_size: .; d_call: TRBD1; cdr3_aa: CASSFRDRGLDTGELFF; cdr3_nt: TGTGCCAGCAGCTTCCGGGACAGGGGGCTTGACACCGGGGAGCTGTTTTTT
v_call: TRBV7-8; j_call: TRBJ2-6; clone_size: .; d_call: .; cdr3_aa: CASSLNWITGSGANVLTF; cdr3_nt: TGTGCCAGCAGCTTAAACTGGATTACAGGCTCTGGGGCCAACGTCCTGACTTTC
v_call: TRBV5-1; j_call: TRBJ2-1; clone_size: .; d_call: TRBD2; cdr3_aa: CASSSTSAGVNNEQFF; cdr3_nt: TGCGCCAGCAGCTCGACCTCAGCGGGGGTAAACAATGAGCAGTTCTTC
v_call: TRBV9; j_call: TRBJ1-1; clone_size: .; d_call: .; cdr3_aa: CASSSSPVYTEAFF; cdr3_nt: TGTGCCAGCAGCTCCTCTCCAGTCTACACTGAAGCTTTCTTT
v_call: TRBV9; j_call: TRBJ2-7; clone_size: .; d_call: TRBD1; cdr3_aa: CASSGPGQGAYEQYF; cdr3_nt: TGTGCCAGCAGCGGACCGGGACAGGGGGCCTACGAGCAGTACTTC
v_call: TRBV4-2; j_call: TRBJ1-5; clone_size: .; d_call: .; cdr3_aa: CASSQEGGYQPQHF; cdr3_nt: TGTGCCAGCAGCCAAGAAGGAGGTTATCAGCCCCAGCATTTT
v_call: TRBV19; j_call: TRBJ1-5; clone_size: .; d_call: TRBD1; cdr3_aa: CATKGQGMSNQPQHF; cdr3_nt: TGTGCCACCAAGGGACAGGGCATGAGCAATCAGCCCCAGCATTTT
v_call: TRBV9; j_call: TRBJ2-7; clone_size: .; d_call: .; cdr3_aa: CASSVGQGTYEQYF; cdr3_nt: TGTGCCAGCAGCGTAGGGCAGGGAACCTACGAGCAGTACTTC
v_call: TRBV27; j_call: TRBJ1-1; clone_size: once; d_call: .; cdr3_aa: CASSSGLSNTEAFF; cdr3_nt: TGTGCCAGCAGTTCGGGACTTTCGAACACTGAAGCTTTCTTT
v_call: TRBV3-1/TRBV3-2; j_call: TRBJ2-1; clone_size: .; d_call: TRBD2; cdr3_aa: CASSPLGTSGVYNEQFF; cdr3_nt: TGTGCCAGCAGCCCCCTGGGGACTAGCGGGGTTTACAATGAGCAGTTCTTC